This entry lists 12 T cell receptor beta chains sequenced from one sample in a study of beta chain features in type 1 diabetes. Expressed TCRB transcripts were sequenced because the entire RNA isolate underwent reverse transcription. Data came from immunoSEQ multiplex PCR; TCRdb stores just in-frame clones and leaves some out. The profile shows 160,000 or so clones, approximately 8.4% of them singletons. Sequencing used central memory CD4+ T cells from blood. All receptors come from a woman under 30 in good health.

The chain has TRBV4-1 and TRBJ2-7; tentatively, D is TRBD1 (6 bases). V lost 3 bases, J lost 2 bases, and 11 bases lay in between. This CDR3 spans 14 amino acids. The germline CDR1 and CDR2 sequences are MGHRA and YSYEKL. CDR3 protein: CASSQGHSTYEQYF. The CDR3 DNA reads TGCGCCAGCAGCCAGGGACATTCCACCTACGAGCAGTACTTC.

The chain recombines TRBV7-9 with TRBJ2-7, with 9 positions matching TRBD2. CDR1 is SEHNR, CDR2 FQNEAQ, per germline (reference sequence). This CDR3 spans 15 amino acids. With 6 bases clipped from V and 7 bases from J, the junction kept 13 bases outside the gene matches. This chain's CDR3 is CASSLGLAGSGEQYF. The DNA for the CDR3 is TGTGCCAGCAGTCTCGGGCTAGCGGGATCGGGGGAGCAGTACTTC.

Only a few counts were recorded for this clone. CDR3 region: CASQGYNSPLHF. The CDR3 region has the DNA TGTGCCAGCCAGGGTTATAATTCACCCCTCCACTTT. J is TRBJ1-6 and V is TRBV28, with D perhaps TRBD1 (5 bases). Looked up from germline, CDR1 is MDHEN and CDR2 is SYDVKM. With 8 bases removed from V and 4 bases from J, the gap between germline ends came to 6 bases. This CDR3 is 12 amino acids long. Supplemented by reference TRBV28 and TRBJ1-6, the full variable domain reads DVKVTQSSRYLVKRTGEKVFLECVQDMDHENMFWYRQDPGLGLRLIYFSYDVKMKEKGDIPEGYSVSREKKERFSLILESASTNQTSMYLCASQGYNSPLHFGNGTRLTVT.

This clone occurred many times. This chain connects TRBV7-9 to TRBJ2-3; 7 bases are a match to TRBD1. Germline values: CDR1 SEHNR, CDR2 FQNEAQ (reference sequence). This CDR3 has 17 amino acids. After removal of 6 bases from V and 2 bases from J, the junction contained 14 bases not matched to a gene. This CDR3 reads CASSPLKGAGLTDTQYF. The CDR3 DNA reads TGTGCCAGCAGTCCCTTAAAGGGGGCGGGCCTCACAGATACGCAGTATTTT. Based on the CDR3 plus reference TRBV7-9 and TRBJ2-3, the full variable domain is DTGVSQNPRHKITKRGQNVTFRCDPISEHNRLYWYRQTLGQGPEFLTYFQNEAQLEKSRLLSDRFSAERPKGSFSTLEIQRTEQGDSAMYLCASSPLKGAGLTDTQYFGPGTRLTVL.

CDR3 sequence reads: CASSLLGLGTEAFF. The CDR3 nucleotides are TGTGCCAGCAGCTTACTAGGTCTTGGGACTGAAGCTTTCTTT. The rearrangement uses TRBV7-2 and TRBJ1-1; D is unresolved. Trimming stripped 2 bases from V and 5 bases from J, with 12 bases between. The CDR3 is 14 amino acids. Germline values: CDR1 SGHTA, CDR2 FQGNSA. Based on the CDR3 plus reference TRBV7-2 and TRBJ1-1, the full variable domain is GAGVSQSPSNKVTEKGKDVELRCDPISGHTALYWYRQSLGQGLEFLIYFQGNSAPDKSGLPSDRFSAERTGGSVSTLTIQRTQQEDSAVYLCASSLLGLGTEAFFGQGTRLTVV.

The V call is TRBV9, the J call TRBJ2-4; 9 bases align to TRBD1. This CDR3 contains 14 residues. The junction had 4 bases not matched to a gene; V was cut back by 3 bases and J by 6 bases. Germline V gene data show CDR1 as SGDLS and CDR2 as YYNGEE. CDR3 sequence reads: CASSDDRGGNIQYF. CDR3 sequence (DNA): TGTGCCAGCAGCGATGACAGGGGGGGAAACATTCAGTACTTC.

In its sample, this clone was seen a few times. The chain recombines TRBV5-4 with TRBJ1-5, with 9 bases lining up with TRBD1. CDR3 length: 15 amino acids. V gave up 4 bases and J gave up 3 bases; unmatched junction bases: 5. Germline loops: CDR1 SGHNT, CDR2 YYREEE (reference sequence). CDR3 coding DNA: TGTGCCAGCAGCGGACGACAGGGGGTCAATCAGCCCCAGCATTTT. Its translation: CASSGRQGVNQPQHF.

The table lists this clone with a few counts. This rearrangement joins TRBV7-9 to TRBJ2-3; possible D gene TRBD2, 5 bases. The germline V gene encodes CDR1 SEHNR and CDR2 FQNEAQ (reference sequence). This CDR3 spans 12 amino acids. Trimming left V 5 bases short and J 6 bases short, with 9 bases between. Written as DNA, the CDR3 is TGTGCCAGCAGCGACTACTTTGATACGCAGTATTTT. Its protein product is CASSDYFDTQYF.

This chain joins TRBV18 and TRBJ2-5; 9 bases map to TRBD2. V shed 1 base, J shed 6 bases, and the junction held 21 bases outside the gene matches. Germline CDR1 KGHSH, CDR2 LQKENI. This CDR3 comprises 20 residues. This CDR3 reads CASSPQAASGTTPAGKTQYF. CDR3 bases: TGTGCCAGCTCACCACAGGCGGCTAGCGGGACTACCCCGGCGGGGAAGACCCAGTACTTC.

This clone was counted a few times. The CDR3 DNA reads TGTGCCAGCAGCTTGTCTACCCTTCAGAGGGAAAAACTGTTTTTT. Its translation is CASSLSTLQREKLFF. This chain uses TRBV5-6 with TRBJ1-4, with no clear D. V lost 1 base, J lost 8 bases, and 15 bases lay in between. This CDR3 region has 15 residues. Germline-derived CDR1 and CDR2 are SGHDT and YYEEEE. The whole variable domain, remainder taken from reference TRBV5-6 and TRBJ1-4, is DAGVTQSPTHLIKTRGQQVTLRCSPKSGHDTVSWYQQALGQGPQFIFQYYEEEERQRGNFPDRFSGHQFPNYSSELNVNALLLGDSALYLCASSLSTLQREKLFFGSGTQLSVL.

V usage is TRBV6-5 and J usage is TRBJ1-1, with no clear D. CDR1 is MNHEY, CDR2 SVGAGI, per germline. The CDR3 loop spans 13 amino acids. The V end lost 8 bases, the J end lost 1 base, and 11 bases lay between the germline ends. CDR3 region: CASGLRPNTEAFF. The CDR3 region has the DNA TGTGCCAGCGGGCTTCGACCGAACACTGAAGCTTTCTTT.

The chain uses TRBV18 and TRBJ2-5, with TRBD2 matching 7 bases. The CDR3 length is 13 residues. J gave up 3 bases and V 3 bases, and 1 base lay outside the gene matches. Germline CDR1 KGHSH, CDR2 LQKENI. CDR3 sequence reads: CASSPGGEETQYF. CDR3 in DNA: TGTGCCAGCTCACCGGGGGGGGAAGAGACCCAGTACTTC.